The 29 T cell receptor beta chains reported below all come from one sample, sequenced in a study of T cell responses to AZD1222 COVID-19 vaccine. Here immunoSEQ multiplex PCR was the method, and the copy in TCRdb shows in-frame clones only, minus some. The data contain some 50,000 clones, roughly 89% of them singletons. The starting material was peripheral blood, obtained 28 days after the second AZD1222 dose. Receptors were obtained from an adult who received the AZD1222 COVID-19 vaccine.

The chain is built from TRBV3-1 (or the pseudogene TRBV3-2) and TRBJ2-1; D is undetermined. Germline CDR1 is LGHDT and CDR2 is YNNKEL (reference sequence). CDR3 size: 15 residues. Trimming removed 1 base from V and 1 base from J, with 8 bases in between. The CDR3 loop reads CASSQGAPSYNEQFF. The CDR3, as DNA: TGTGCCAGCAGCCAAGGAGCGCCATCCTACAATGAGCAGTTCTTC.

In DNA form, the CDR3 reads TGTGCCAGCAGTAAGTTTGGGACTAGTATCTACAATGAGCAGTTCTTC. It codes for CASSKFGTSIYNEQFF. The gene calls are TRBV27 and TRBJ2-1; 8 bases match TRBD2. V shed 5 bases and J 3 bases; nucleotides not matched to a gene: 9. Per the germline V gene, CDR1 is MNHEY and CDR2 is SMNVEV (reference sequence). This CDR3 spans 16 amino acids.

The rearrangement links TRBV5-1 to TRBJ2-7; the match to TRBD2 covers 8 bases. The CDR3 is made up of 14 amino acids. Trimming took 3 bases from V and 6 from J; bases not matched to a gene: 8. The V gene's germline CDR1 is SGHRS and CDR2 YFSETQ. The CDR3 is CASSWAGGGREQYF. DNA of the CDR3: TGCGCCAGCAGCTGGGCGGGCGGGGGGCGCGAGCAGTACTTC.

This clone was recorded once. The chain has TRBV6-2 or TRBV6-3 and TRBJ2-2, with D unclear. Trimming removed 6 bases at V and 1 base at J, with 18 bases between. The CDR3 runs to 17 residues. Germline V CDR1 and CDR2: MNHEY, SVGEGT. CDR3 amino acids: CASSQGMRLKNTGELFF. DNA for the CDR3: TGTGCCAGCAGCCAAGGGATGAGACTGAAGAACACCGGGGAGCTGTTTTTT.

The chain links TRBV27 to TRBJ1-4; D not resolved. V was trimmed by 2 bases and J by 8 bases, leaving 15 bases between them. This CDR3 is built from 15 residues. Germline assignment: CDR1 MNHEY and CDR2 SMNVEV (reference sequence). CDR3 amino acids: CASSLRRATREKLFF. The CDR3 DNA follows: TGTGCCAGCAGTTTACGGAGGGCGACAAGGGAAAAACTGTTTTTT.

The V and J genes are TRBV20-1 and TRBJ1-5; no reliable D call. The V gene lost 3 bases and the J gene lost 6 bases, with 15 bases spanning the gap. The germline V gene has CDR1 DFQATT and CDR2 SNEGSKA (reference sequence). This CDR3 has 14 residues. The DNA of the CDR3 is TGCAGTGCTAGTCTGCCGGACTTACCTCAGCCCCAGCATTTT. Translation gives CSASLPDLPQPQHF.

As regards this clone: One end of the junction fails to match germline, which may point to a read error. V and J are TRBV7-7 and TRBJ2-1; D is perhaps TRBD2 (5 bases). CDR3 length: 14 residues. Germline assignment: CDR1 SSHAT and CDR2 FNYEAQ (reference sequence). Here the CDR3 DNA reads TGTGCTAGCAGCTTAGGCGGACTCTACAATGAGCAGTTCTTC. It yields the protein CASSLGGLYNEQFF.

The chain uses TRBV24-1 and TRBJ1-2; no clear D. V lost 4 bases and J lost 1, with 12 bases in between. The length of the CDR3 is 15 residues. Germline-derived CDR1 and CDR2 are KGHDR and SFDVKD. Here the CDR3 DNA reads TGTGCCACCAGTGACCGACACAAGCTTAACTATGGCTACACCTTC. Amino acids: CATSDRHKLNYGYTF.

J is TRBJ2-2 and V is TRBV6-4, with 7 bases fitting TRBD1. Germline trimming cut 11 bases from V and 1 base from J; bases unmatched to any gene: 4. Per the germline V gene, CDR1 is MRHNA and CDR2 is SNTAGT. The length of the CDR3 is 13 residues. CDR3 protein: CAGRDRNTGELFF. The CDR3 bases are TGTGCCGGACGGGACAGGAACACCGGGGAGCTGTTTTTT.

This chain uses TRBV9 with TRBJ1-5; D not certain. CDR1 and CDR2 (germline): SGDLS, YYNGEE. Trimming removed 4 bases at V and 0 bases at J, with 8 bases between. This CDR3 spans 14 amino acids. CDR3 sequence reads: CASSPRHSNQPQHF. The CDR3 nucleotides read TGTGCCAGCAGCCCCCGACATAGCAATCAGCCCCAGCATTTT.

The chain joins TRBV9 to TRBJ2-4, with 8 nucleotides matching TRBD1. The CDR3 totals 14 residues. J gave up 1 base and V 3 bases, and 0 bases lay outside the gene matches. In germline, CDR1 is SGDLS, CDR2 YYNGEE. CDR3 bases: TGTGCCAGCAGCGGGACAGGGGCCAAAAACATTCAGTACTTC. This gives the protein CASSGTGAKNIQYF.

The chain carries TRBV7-2 and TRBJ2-7; D unresolved. The germline gives CDR1 SGHTA, CDR2 FQGNSA. CDR3 length: 13 residues. The V and J ends lost 4 bases and 1 base respectively, with 8 bases between them. This CDR3 is CASSSGMSYEQYF. The CDR3 nucleotides read TGTGCCAGCAGCTCTGGTATGTCCTACGAGCAGTACTTC.

The chain combines TRBV19 with TRBJ1-5; D perhaps matches TRBD1 (5 bases). CDR1 and CDR2 (germline): LNHDA, SQIVND (reference sequence). The V and J ends lost 6 bases and 2 bases respectively, with 11 bases between them. The CDR3 is made up of 14 amino acids. CDR3 in amino acids: CASRQGYGNQPQHF. The CDR3 nucleotides read TGTGCCAGTAGGCAGGGTTATGGCAATCAGCCCCAGCATTTT.

This chain joins TRBV19 and TRBJ2-4, with 8 bases lining up with TRBD1. This CDR3 is 15 amino acids long. Per the germline V gene, CDR1 is LNHDA and CDR2 is SQIVND (reference sequence). V lost 0 bases to trimming and J lost 7 bases; unmatched junction nucleotides: 5. The CDR3 here is CASSIDQGAVNIQYF. In DNA, the CDR3 is TGTGCCAGTAGTATAGATCAGGGGGCGGTTAACATTCAGTACTTC.

The chain employs TRBV27 and TRBJ2-7, with D unresolved. CDR3 length equals 15 residues. Trimming left V 6 bases short and J 3 bases short, with 18 bases between. In germline, CDR1 is MNHEY, CDR2 SMNVEV (reference sequence). Here the CDR3 reads CASRSRGQANYEQYF. The CDR3, as DNA: TGTGCCAGCAGATCCCGCGGTCAGGCTAACTACGAGCAGTACTTC.

The genes are TRBV28 and TRBJ2-7; 9 nucleotides line up with TRBD1. Germline V gene sequence: CDR1 MDHEN, CDR2 SYDVKM. With 4 bases clipped from V and 0 bases from J, the junction kept 4 bases outside the gene matches. The CDR3 has 15 amino acids. CDR3 protein: CASSWTGDPSYEQYF. CDR3 DNA sequence: TGTGCCAGCAGTTGGACAGGGGATCCCTCCTACGAGCAGTACTTC.

The chain couples TRBV5-1 to TRBJ2-2; D gene ambiguous. CDR3 length equals 15 residues. CDR1 is SGHRS, CDR2 YFSETQ, per germline. V lost 1 base to trimming and J lost 3 bases, with 10 bases between them. CDR3 sequence (DNA): TGCGCCAGCAGCTTGAAGCCGGTGGACACCGGGGAGCTGTTTTTT. Protein product: CASSLKPVDTGELFF.

This clone came up once. The rearrangement links TRBV4-3 to TRBJ1-6; D remains unclear. The CDR3 consists of 13 residues. CDR1 and CDR2 from the germline V gene are LGHNA and YSLEER. Deletions cut 0 bases from V and 18 bases from J, with 15 bases between. The CDR3 is CASSQEVDTTNHF. CDR3 in DNA: TGCGCCAGCAGCCAAGAGGTTGACACTACCAACCACTTT.

As for this clone: The same CDR3 also results from other DNA sequences found in this sample. The chain joins TRBV7-3 to TRBJ2-3; D not resolved. The V gene lost 1 base and the J gene lost 0 bases, with 5 bases spanning the gap. Germline values: CDR1 SGHTA, CDR2 FQGTGA. The CDR3 runs 14 residues. This CDR3 reads CASSLMGSTDTQYF. CDR3 DNA sequence: TGTGCCAGCAGCTTAATGGGAAGCACAGATACGCAGTATTTT.

The rearrangement links TRBV6-5 to TRBJ2-7; D not resolved. Germline values: CDR1 MNHEY, CDR2 SVGAGI. Deletions cut 4 bases from V and 0 bases from J, with 10 bases between. CDR3 length: 14 amino acids. The DNA of the CDR3 is TGTGCCAGCAGTTTCAGTGTTAGCTCCTACGAGCAGTACTTC. Translating gives CASSFSVSSYEQYF.

The chain has TRBV4-1 and TRBJ2-7, with D possibly TRBD1 on 6 matching bases. Germline V gene lookup returns CDR1 MGHRA and CDR2 YSYEKL. The ends were cut back, 4 bases at V and 6 bases at J, with 16 bases in the middle. CDR3 length equals 14 residues. CDR3 region: CASSPSRGRGEQYF. CDR3 coding DNA: TGCGCCAGCAGCCCTAGCAGGGGTAGGGGCGAGCAGTACTTC.

The chain recombines TRBV7-2 with TRBJ2-2, with 8 bases that match TRBD2. This CDR3 is built from 16 residues. Looked up from germline, CDR1 is SGHTA and CDR2 is FQGNSA. After removal of 8 bases from V and 4 bases from J, the junction contained 12 bases not matched to a gene. CDR3 protein: CASRDPGGIGTGELFF. The CDR3 DNA follows: TGTGCCAGCCGAGACCCGGGGGGGATCGGCACCGGGGAGCTGTTTTTT.

This chain links TRBV4-1 with TRBJ2-6; D perhaps matches TRBD2 (6 bases). CDR1 is MGHRA and CDR2 is YSYEKL in the germline V gene. V lost 5 bases, J lost 0 bases, and 20 bases lay in between. The CDR3 has 19 amino acids. The CDR3 region is CASSVTGVLPFSGANVLTF. The CDR3 DNA sequence: TGCGCCAGCAGCGTAACGGGAGTCCTGCCCTTCTCTGGGGCCAACGTCCTGACTTTC.

The genes are TRBV24-1 and TRBJ2-7; D perhaps matches TRBD2 (6 bases). The CDR3 has 18 residues. Trimming stripped 9 bases from V and 0 bases from J, with 26 bases between. Germline CDR1 and CDR2: KGHDR and SFDVKD. CDR3 sequence: CATSTFWSCGASSYEQYF. CDR3 DNA: TGTGCCACCTCTACCTTTTGGAGCTGCGGGGCTTCCTCCTACGAGCAGTACTTC.

This sequence joins TRBV28 and TRBJ2-2, with TRBD2 identical over 10 bases. The CDR3 has 14 residues. Germline CDR1 is MDHEN and CDR2 is SYDVKM. The trim removed 7 bases at V and 4 bases at J, leaving 3 bases unmatched. The CDR3 is CASTASGSTGELFF. In DNA form, the CDR3 reads TGTGCCAGCACCGCTAGCGGGAGCACCGGGGAGCTGTTTTTT.

The V gene is TRBV27, the J gene TRBJ2-5; 10 bases map to TRBD2. CDR3 length: 18 residues. Germline V gene lookup returns CDR1 MNHEY and CDR2 SMNVEV (reference sequence). The ends lost 5 bases at V and 5 bases at J; junction bases unmatched: 17. The DNA of the CDR3 is TGTGCCAGCAGTCCGACTTTATTACTAGCGGGGAGTCGGGAGACCCAGTACTTC. This codes for CASSPTLLLAGSRETQYF.

V and J are TRBV4-1 and TRBJ2-7, with 7 bases that match TRBD2. V dropped 2 bases and J dropped 6; count of bases not matched to a gene: 7. The CDR3 length is 14 residues. The germline CDR1 and CDR2 sequences are MGHRA and YSYEKL. The CDR3 region has the DNA TGCGCCAGCAGCCAATCGGGAGGAAGGGGCGAGCAGTACTTC. Translating it yields CASSQSGGRGEQYF.

V usage is TRBV14 and J usage is TRBJ2-1; 9 nucleotides line up with TRBD2. Germline lookup yields CDR1 SGHDN and CDR2 FVKESK. This CDR3 has 17 residues. J was trimmed by 1 base and V by 1 base; bases with no gene match: 5. CDR3 sequence reads: CASSQGNSGSSYNEQFF. In DNA, the CDR3 is TGTGCCAGCAGCCAAGGCAATAGCGGGAGTTCCTACAATGAGCAGTTCTTC.

The chain has TRBV7-5 and TRBJ2-1. TRBV7-5 is deemed a pseudogene. This CDR3 contains 11 residues. As DNA, the CDR3 is TGTGCCAGAACAGGGGCGCGGGGGCAGTTCTTC. This gives the protein CARTGARGQFF.